A single sample gave rise to the 32 T cell receptor beta chains below, sequenced in a study of CD8+CD57+ T cells in acquired aplastic anemia. By flow cytometry, patients selected for sequencing had shown an expansion of CD8+CD57+ cells. Profiling of TCR beta VDJ combinations and CDR3 sequences used genomic DNA as template. TCRdb processed the reads anew with MiXCR; each CDR3 protein has one entry. The sample lists approximately 470,000 distinct CDR3 sequences, over 25% seen once, with about 0.8% in the top ten. Sequencing input: sorted CD4+, CD8+, or CD8+CD57+ T cells (not recorded which) from PBMCs. These receptors all stem from a human donor with aplastic anemia.

This chain connects TRBV7-8 to TRBJ1-2; weak D call: TRBD1 (5 bases). The germline V gene has CDR1 SGHVS and CDR2 FQNEAQ. Trimming left V 5 bases short and J 4 bases short, with 14 bases between. The CDR3 spans 14 residues. In nucleotides, the CDR3 is TGTGCCAGCAGCCGAAGCCAGGGTACCTATGGCTACACCTTC. It specifies CASSRSQGTYGYTF. The entire variable domain, with the rest obtained from reference TRBV7-8 and TRBJ1-2, is as follows: GAGVSQSPRYKVAKRGQDVALRCDPISGHVSLFWYQQALGQGPEFLTYFQNEAQLDKSGLPSDRFFAERPEGSVSTLKIQRTQQEDSAVYLCASSRSQGTYGYTFGSGTRLTVV.

This chain connects TRBV2 to TRBJ2-7; TRBD1 matches 7 bases. Trimming cost V 6 bases and J 3 bases; bases outside gene matches: 8. Germline CDR1 is SNHLY and CDR2 is FYNNEI. The CDR3 spans 14 residues. The CDR3 nucleotides are TGTGCCAGCAGAAGACCGGGACAGAGCTACGAGCAGTACTTC. It translates to CASRRPGQSYEQYF.

The rearrangement links TRBV15 to TRBJ2-5, with D maybe TRBD2 (5 bases). Germline V lookup: CDR1 LNHNV, CDR2 YYDKDF (reference sequence). The CDR3 is made up of 14 amino acids. Trimming stripped 1 base from V and 5 bases from J, with 11 bases between. In DNA form, the CDR3 reads TGTGCCACCAGCAGAGGAGGGCCGGAGGAGACCCAGTACTTC. Translating gives CATSRGGPEETQYF.

The genes are TRBV20-1 and TRBJ2-1; 9 bases map to TRBD2. CDR1 is DFQATT, CDR2 SNEGSKA, per germline (reference sequence). The V segment lost 3 bases and the J segment 0 bases; nucleotides outside the gene matches: 9. CDR3 size: 17 residues. CDR3 coding DNA: TGCAGTGCTAGTGAGGGACTAGCCGAGAGCTCCTACAATGAGCAGTTCTTC. This translates into CSASEGLAESSYNEQFF.

The V call is TRBV9, the J call TRBJ1-3; TRBD1 is a possible D gene (6 bases). Trimming took off 1 base at V and 2 bases at J, with 10 bases between the two ends. Germline loops: CDR1 SGDLS, CDR2 YYNGEE. CDR3 length equals 15 residues. CDR3 loop: CASSVRGGAGNTIYF. CDR3 nucleotides: TGTGCCAGCAGCGTAAGGGGGGGTGCTGGAAACACCATATATTTT.

On this clonotype itself: Germline and junction disagree at one end, which may indicate a read error. J is TRBJ1-5 and V is TRBV27, with D possibly TRBD1 on 5 matching bases. From germline, CDR1 is MNHEY and CDR2 SMNVEV (reference sequence). This CDR3 has 17 residues. The CDR3 here is CASMIRVDSISNQPRHF. The CDR3 coding sequence is TGTGCCAGCATGATCAGGGTGGATTCCATCAGCAATCAGCCCCGGCATTTT.

This rearrangement joins TRBV12-3 or TRBV12-4 to TRBJ2-7; TRBD1 matches 10 bases. V trimming: 3 bases; J trimming: 3 bases; junction bases outside the gene matches: 11. The CDR3 is 17 residues long. Here the CDR3 reads CASSFSAEGQGLYEQYF. The CDR3 coding sequence is TGTGCCAGCAGTTTTTCGGCGGAGGGACAGGGGCTCTACGAGCAGTACTTC.

The rearrangement uses TRBV10-3 and TRBJ2-7; D is tentatively TRBD1 or TRBD2 (5 bases each). The V and J ends lost 6 bases and 5 bases respectively, with 17 bases between them. This CDR3 is 14 amino acids long. Germline lookup yields CDR1 ENHRY and CDR2 SYGVKD. CDR3 sequence reads: CAISGAGVHDEQYF. The CDR3 DNA is TGTGCCATCAGCGGGGCGGGTGTCCACGACGAGCAGTACTTC.

In this sample, this clonotype turned up many times. The chain recombines TRBV10-3 with TRBJ2-7; TRBD1 is a possible D gene (5 bases). CDR1 ENHRY and CDR2 SYGVKD come from the germline V gene. CDR3 size: 14 residues. Trimming pared 0 bases from V and 0 bases from J, leaving 6 bases between. The CDR3 loop reads CAISESTASYEQYF. The CDR3 DNA reads as TGTGCCATCAGTGAGTCGACAGCCTCCTACGAGCAGTACTTC.

The V and J genes are TRBV19 and TRBJ2-6; D is unresolved. Deletions cut 5 bases from V and 13 bases from J, with 18 bases between. The V gene's germline CDR1 is LNHDA and CDR2 SQIVND (reference sequence). The CDR3 has 14 residues. In DNA form, the CDR3 reads TGTGCCAGTAGTGGCCCATTGGGCGTCAGGGTCCTGACTTTC. This codes for CASSGPLGVRVLTF.

This clonotype has just a few counts. The rearrangement links TRBV20-1 to TRBJ1-6, with 11 bases lining up with TRBD1. The germline V gene encodes CDR1 DFQATT and CDR2 SNEGSKA (reference sequence). The CDR3 contains 14 residues. V shed 3 bases and J 8 bases; nucleotides not matched to a gene: 3. The CDR3 spells CSASGGQGDSPLHF. Written as DNA, the CDR3 is TGCAGTGCTAGCGGGGGACAGGGGGATTCACCCCTCCACTTT.

This chain uses TRBV4-2 with TRBJ2-7; D possibly corresponds to TRBD2 (6 bases). This CDR3 has 15 residues. From germline, CDR1 is LGHNA and CDR2 YNFKEQ. The V gene lost 0 bases and the J gene lost 6 bases, with 15 bases spanning the gap. The CDR3 spells CASSQEAEGRREQYF. For the CDR3, the DNA is TGTGCCAGCAGCCAAGAGGCGGAGGGCCGGCGCGAGCAGTACTTC.

This clonotype was detected many times. The chain carries TRBV7-9 and TRBJ1-5; a possible D gene is TRBD1 (6 bases). From germline, CDR1 is SEHNR and CDR2 FQNEAQ (reference sequence). V lost 4 bases, J lost 10 bases, and 11 bases lay in between. The CDR3 consists of 12 residues. In DNA, the CDR3 is TGTGCCAGCAGCTCGTCCGGGACACCCCAGCATTTT. It encodes CASSSSGTPQHF.

This clonotype was counted a few times. This sequence joins TRBV6-5 and TRBJ2-7; D remains ambiguous. Trimming left V 6 bases short and J 2 bases short, with 17 bases between. The CDR3 runs to 15 residues. Germline V gene data show CDR1 as MNHEY and CDR2 as SVGAGI. CDR3 DNA: TGTGCCAGCAGCCCCATCACTAACAATCCCTACGAGCAGTACTTC. It is translated as CASSPITNNPYEQYF.

V and J are TRBV29-1 and TRBJ1-1; D is possibly TRBD1 (5 bases). Trimming shortened V by 3 bases and J by 7 bases, and 9 bases separated the two germline ends. CDR1 and CDR2 (germline): SQVTM, ANQGSEA. CDR3 length equals 11 residues. Here the CDR3 reads CSVDRGVEAFF. The CDR3, as DNA: TGCAGCGTTGATCGAGGGGTTGAAGCTTTCTTT.

This clonotype was seen many times. The CDR3 sequence: CASSVSQIVNSPLHF. The DNA of the CDR3 is TGTGCCAGCAGTGTTTCCCAAATTGTTAATTCACCCCTCCACTTT. The chain links TRBV2 to TRBJ1-6; D ambiguous. This CDR3 spans 15 amino acids. CDR1 is SNHLY, CDR2 FYNNEI, per germline. Trimming removed 4 bases at V and 6 bases at J, with 13 bases between.

This clonotype was seen ten or more times. The chain couples TRBV29-1 to TRBJ2-1, with TRBD2 matching 13 bases. The CDR3 covers 18 residues. The V gene's germline CDR1 is SQVTM and CDR2 ANQGSEA. V gave up 5 bases and J gave up 7 bases; unmatched junction bases: 17. CDR3 sequence: CSVHGAFPGLAGKNEQFF. In nucleotides, the CDR3 is TGCAGCGTTCATGGCGCATTCCCGGGACTAGCGGGGAAAAATGAGCAGTTCTTC.

A few counts support this clonotype. The rearrangement uses TRBV20-1 and TRBJ2-5, with TRBD2 matching over 13 bases. V was clipped by 6 bases and J by 4 bases; unmatched bases: 17. From germline, CDR1 is DFQATT and CDR2 SNEGSKA (reference sequence). The CDR3 is 18 residues long. This chain's CDR3 is CSAITPGTSGTIRETQYF. The DNA of the CDR3 is TGCAGTGCAATCACCCCCGGGACTAGCGGGACAATCAGAGAGACCCAGTACTTC.

This clonotype was counted at least ten times. The V call is TRBV25-1, the J call TRBJ2-5; 10 bases line up with TRBD1. This CDR3 comprises 13 residues. The ends lost 6 bases at V and 7 bases at J; junction bases unmatched: 5. CDR1 MGHDK and CDR2 SYGVNS come from the germline V gene. CDR3 sequence reads: CASRDRGPGTQYF. The CDR3 nucleotides are TGTGCCAGCAGAGACAGGGGGCCAGGGACCCAGTACTTC.

The genes are TRBV9 and TRBJ1-1; D uncertain. Germline CDR1 and CDR2: SGDLS and YYNGEE. CDR3 size: 14 residues. V lost 7 bases and J lost 3, with 16 bases in between. The CDR3 nucleotides are TGTGCCAGCGGTTCGGTCTCCTCGTACACTGAAGCTTTCTTT. The encoded protein is CASGSVSSYTEAFF.

This clonotype was counted ten times or more. The chain carries TRBV9 and TRBJ2-5; D gene unclear. CDR3 length equals 15 residues. CDR1 is SGDLS and CDR2 is YYNGEE in the germline V gene. Trimming stripped 0 bases from V and 5 bases from J, with 14 bases between. The CDR3 region has the DNA TGTGCCAGCAGCGTAGCCCCCGCAGGTCGGGAGACCCAGTACTTC. Amino acids: CASSVAPAGRETQYF.

This clonotype has a handful of counts. The V call is TRBV7-2, the J call TRBJ2-5; D call uncertain. The CDR3 has 12 amino acids. Trimming removed 2 bases at V and 4 bases at J, with 5 bases between. The germline gives CDR1 SGHTA, CDR2 FQGNSA. CDR3 amino acids: CASSLIAETQYF. In DNA form, the CDR3 reads TGTGCCAGCAGCTTAATCGCAGAGACCCAGTACTTC.

This chain connects TRBV7-2 to TRBJ2-2; 9 nucleotides match TRBD1. The CDR3 length is 14 residues. Germline assignment: CDR1 SGHTA and CDR2 FQGNSA. V gave up 4 bases and J gave up 6 bases; unmatched junction bases: 3. CDR3 region: CASSSWTGAGELFF. The DNA for the CDR3 is TGTGCCAGCAGCTCCTGGACAGGGGCCGGGGAGCTGTTTTTT.

This clonotype was recorded many times. The chain has TRBV19 and TRBJ1-3; weak D call: TRBD1 (5 bases). Germline V gene data show CDR1 as LNHDA and CDR2 as SQIVND (reference sequence). The length of the CDR3 is 14 residues. Deletions cut 3 bases from V and 3 bases from J, with 9 bases between. For the CDR3, the DNA is TGTGCCAGTAGTATTCGGGGGGTTGGAAACACCATATATTTT. Its translation is CASSIRGVGNTIYF.

This clonotype appeared a few times. The chain combines TRBV4-2 with TRBJ1-5; D uncertain. Germline CDR1 is LGHNA and CDR2 is YNFKEQ. The germline V and J ends were trimmed by 2 bases and 6 bases, with 11 bases remaining between them. The CDR3 is 14 residues long. CDR3 protein: CASSQSSTSQPQHF. CDR3 coding DNA: TGTGCCAGCAGCCAATCGTCGACTTCTCAGCCCCAGCATTTT.

The table lists this clonotype with many counts. The chain combines TRBV30 with TRBJ1-2; D ambiguous. The germline CDR1 and CDR2 sequences are GTSNPN and SVGIG (reference sequence). The CDR3 runs to 13 residues. The V gene lost 8 bases and the J gene lost 8 bases, with 21 bases spanning the gap. CDR3 region: CAQKVEGWWGYTF. The CDR3 DNA sequence: TGTGCCCAGAAGGTGGAGGGATGGTGGGGCTACACCTTC. The whole variable domain, filled in from reference TRBV30 and TRBJ1-2, reads SQTIHQWPATLVQPVGSPLSLECTVEGTSNPNLYWYRQAAGRGLQLLFYSVGIGQISSEVPQNLSASRPQDRQFILSSKKLLLSDSGFYLCAQKVEGWWGYTFGSGTRLTVV.

About this clonotype itself: The conserved final phenylalanine or tryptophan is absent from the CDR3, which likely points to a read error. The rearrangement links TRBV2 to TRBJ2-1; D call uncertain. Germline V gene lookup returns CDR1 SNHLY and CDR2 FYNNEI. V dropped 11 bases and J dropped 3 bases, with 17 bases sitting between them. The CDR3 is 14 residues long. CDR3 DNA sequence: TGTGCCGGCACCCCCGTGGGTATCTACAATGAGCAGTTCTCC. It specifies CAGTPVGIYNEQFS.

This clonotype was found a few times. This chain joins TRBV19 and TRBJ1-3; 7 bases are a match to TRBD1. The CDR3 loop spans 17 amino acids. The germline V gene encodes CDR1 LNHDA and CDR2 SQIVND (reference sequence). V shed 6 bases, J shed 2 bases, and the junction held 13 bases outside the gene matches. CDR3 nucleotide sequence: TGTGCCAGTAGGACAGGGCAGAGTGGCCCCCCTGGAAACACCATATATTTT. This encodes CASRTGQSGPPGNTIYF.

This clonotype was observed many times. The rearrangement joins TRBV5-1 to TRBJ1-5, with D unresolved. CDR1 and CDR2 (germline): SGHRS, YFSETQ. Trimming shortened V by 6 bases and J by 5 bases, and 15 bases separated the two germline ends. This CDR3 has 14 residues. As DNA, the CDR3 is TGCGCCAGCACTGGCAGGACCCTAGATCAGCCCCAGCATTTT. As protein: CASTGRTLDQPQHF.

The rearrangement joins TRBV6-1 to TRBJ1-6; D uncertain. Between the trimmed V and J ends, which lost 6 bases and 8 bases, there was a span of 17 bases. CDR1 MNHNS and CDR2 SASEGT come from the germline V gene. CDR3 length equals 15 residues. The CDR3 DNA is TGTGCCAGCAGAAATTTCCGGGTCCAGGATTCACCCCTCCACTTT. Translating gives CASRNFRVQDSPLHF.

At least ten counts were recorded for this clonotype. This CDR3 is CASGTGLETEAFF. As DNA, the CDR3 is TGCGCCAGCGGGACAGGGTTAGAGACTGAAGCTTTCTTT. V and J are TRBV4-1 and TRBJ1-1; TRBD1 aligns across 9 bases. CDR1 and CDR2 from the germline V gene are MGHRA and YSYEKL. The CDR3 is made up of 13 amino acids. The J segment lost 5 bases and the V segment lost 8 bases, leaving 6 bases of the junction unmatched.

This clonotype was counted ten times or more. The rearrangement joins TRBV25-1 to TRBJ2-1, with TRBD2 as a possible D gene (6 bases). Germline V lookup: CDR1 MGHDK, CDR2 SYGVNS. This CDR3 has 15 residues. The germline V and J ends were trimmed by 4 bases and 1 base, with 11 bases remaining between them. CDR3 loop: CASSVGRESYNEQFF. The CDR3 nucleotides read TGTGCCAGCAGTGTAGGGCGGGAATCCTACAATGAGCAGTTCTTC.